Listed below are T cell receptor beta chains from one sample, sequenced in a study of blood T cell repertoires in COVID-19. Assay: immunoSEQ multiplex PCR; the TCRdb copy retains only in-frame clones and omits some. The table lists approximately 150,000 clones, under 85% of them singletons. The sample comprised peripheral blood. These receptors all come from a human donor in a cohort sampled during active COVID-19. CDR3s include the opening cysteine and the closing phenylalanine or tryptophan. The D gene is left open where the match is weak. The listing skips clone size in some rows; elsewhere it reads once, few, many or a size class.

clone size: .
V gene: TRBV7-9
J gene: TRBJ2-7
D gene: TRBD1
CDR3 DNA: TGTGCCAGCAGCCAGGCCGGGACAGGGGCCTACGAGCAGTACTTC
CDR3 protein: CASSQAGTGAYEQYF

clone size: .
V gene: TRBV5-1
J gene: TRBJ2-5
D gene: .
CDR3 DNA: TGCGCCAGCAGCTCTGCGCGGGGGCAGGTCACTATTTCCAAACAAGAGACCCAGTACTTC
CDR3 protein: CASSSARGQVTISKQETQYF

clone size: .
V gene: TRBV2
J gene: TRBJ2-5
D gene: .
CDR3 DNA: TGTGCCAGCAGCCTAGCTAAAGAGACCCAGTACTTC
CDR3 protein: CASSLAKETQYF

clone size: .
V gene: TRBV4-1
J gene: TRBJ2-7
D gene: .
CDR3 DNA: TGCGCCAGCAGCCATACAAGAACGGGACTCCAATACTACGAGCAGTACTTC
CDR3 protein: CASSHTRTGLQYYEQYF

clone size: .
V gene: TRBV19
J gene: TRBJ1-3
D gene: TRBD1
CDR3 DNA: TGTGCCAGTAGTCTCAGGGGGGACGGAAACACCATATATTTT
CDR3 protein: CASSLRGDGNTIYF

clone size: .
V gene: TRBV7-2
J gene: TRBJ2-1
D gene: .
CDR3 DNA: TGTGCCAGCAGCTTAGATCCAGCGGGCGGGAATGAGCAGTTCTTC
CDR3 protein: CASSLDPAGGNEQFF

clone size: .
V gene: TRBV4-1
J gene: TRBJ2-3
D gene: TRBD2
CDR3 DNA: TGCGCCAGCAGCCGCGCAGGGCCCGGGACTAGCGGGAGCGGGTTTACAGATACGCAGTATTTT
CDR3 protein: CASSRAGPGTSGSGFTDTQYF

clone size: .
V gene: TRBV19
J gene: TRBJ1-4
D gene: TRBD1
CDR3 DNA: TGTGCCAGTAGTATTCCGGGACAGACTAATGAAAAACTGTTTTTT
CDR3 protein: CASSIPGQTNEKLFF

clone size: .
V gene: TRBV5-6
J gene: TRBJ2-7
D gene: TRBD1
CDR3 DNA: TGTGCCAGCAGCCCCTTCCGGGACAGGGTCCACGAGCAGTACTTC
CDR3 protein: CASSPFRDRVHEQYF

clone size: .
V gene: TRBV6-4
J gene: TRBJ2-7
D gene: .
CDR3 DNA: TGTGCCACTTCCAGGGAATCCTACGAGCAGTACTTC
CDR3 protein: CATSRESYEQYF

clone size: many
V gene: TRBV28
J gene: TRBJ1-2
D gene: .
CDR3 DNA: TGTGCCAGCAGTTTTGAGGCAGGGGATGGCTACACCTTC
CDR3 protein: CASSFEAGDGYTF

clone size: .
V gene: TRBV4-1
J gene: TRBJ2-1
D gene: .
CDR3 DNA: TGCGCCAGCAGGGCGGGCAGTTCCCACAATGAGCAGTTCTTC
CDR3 protein: CASRAGSSHNEQFF

clone size: .
V gene: TRBV7-9
J gene: TRBJ2-5
D gene: TRBD2
CDR3 DNA: TGTGCCAGCAGCGAAAAACTAGCGACACAAGAGACCCAGTACTTC
CDR3 protein: CASSEKLATQETQYF

clone size: once
V gene: TRBV19
J gene: TRBJ2-3
D gene: TRBD1
CDR3 DNA: TGTGCCAGTAGTCGGGGACAGGGGGCAAGAGATACGCAGTATTTT
CDR3 protein: CASSRGQGARDTQYF

clone size: .
V gene: TRBV30
J gene: TRBJ2-1
D gene: TRBD2
CDR3 DNA: TGTGCCTGGTCCTCACTAGCGGGAGCTTACAATGAGCAGTTCTTC
CDR3 protein: CAWSSLAGAYNEQFF

clone size: .
V gene: TRBV6-5
J gene: TRBJ2-7
D gene: .
CDR3 DNA: TGTGCCAGCACGATAGGGACTCAAGCCTACGAGCAGTACTTC
CDR3 protein: CASTIGTQAYEQYF

clone size: .
V gene: TRBV18
J gene: TRBJ1-2
D gene: .
CDR3 DNA: TGTGCCAGCTCACCACTTGAGACACTTTATGGCTACACCTTC
CDR3 protein: CASSPLETLYGYTF

clone size: .
V gene: TRBV3-1/TRBV3-2
J gene: TRBJ2-1
D gene: TRBD2
CDR3 DNA: TGTGCCAGCAGCCTAATGGGGACTAGTGAAAATGAGCAGTTCTTC
CDR3 protein: CASSLMGTSENEQFF

clone size: once
V gene: TRBV19
J gene: TRBJ1-1
D gene: TRBD1
CDR3 DNA: TGTGCCAGTAGTAAGAGACAGGGTGGGCCCACTGAAGCTTTCTTT
CDR3 protein: CASSKRQGGPTEAFF

clone size: .
V gene: TRBV7-3
J gene: TRBJ2-1
D gene: TRBD1
CDR3 DNA: TGTGCCAGCAGCTTAGATGCGAGGGGGCAGGGTGAGCAGTTCTTC
CDR3 protein: CASSLDARGQGEQFF

clone size: .
V gene: TRBV4-2
J gene: TRBJ2-1
D gene: .
CDR3 DNA: TGTGCCAGCAGCCCCCGGGAGCCCACTTACAATGAGCAGTTCTTC
CDR3 protein: CASSPREPTYNEQFF

clone size: .
V gene: TRBV12-3/TRBV12-4
J gene: TRBJ2-2
D gene: .
CDR3 DNA: TGTGCCAGCAGTTCCTTAGCCGGAGAGCTGTTTTTT
CDR3 protein: CASSSLAGELFF

clone size: .
V gene: TRBV2
J gene: TRBJ2-7
D gene: TRBD1
CDR3 DNA: TGTGCCAGCAGGTGGGACAGGGGGTCCTACGAGCAGTACTTC
CDR3 protein: CASRWDRGSYEQYF

clone size: few
V gene: TRBV5-4
J gene: TRBJ2-5
D gene: TRBD2
CDR3 DNA: TGTGCCAGCAGCCCAGGACTAGCGGGAGGTCGGGAGACCCAGTACTTC
CDR3 protein: CASSPGLAGGRETQYF

clone size: .
V gene: TRBV27
J gene: TRBJ2-2
D gene: .
CDR3 DNA: TGTGCCAGCAGTCTTGTGGGGGGATTCGGGGAGCTGTTTTTT
CDR3 protein: CASSLVGGFGELFF

clone size: .
V gene: TRBV20-1
J gene: TRBJ1-1
D gene: .
CDR3 DNA: TGCAGTGCTAGTTACAGGATCAACACTGAAGCTTTCTTT
CDR3 protein: CSASYRINTEAFF

clone size: .
V gene: TRBV7-6
J gene: TRBJ2-6
D gene: TRBD2
CDR3 DNA: TGTGCCAGCAGCTTATACGGACTAGCTCTCTCTGGGGCCAACGTCCTGACTTTC
CDR3 protein: CASSLYGLALSGANVLTF

clone size: .
V gene: TRBV28
J gene: TRBJ2-5
D gene: TRBD2
CDR3 DNA: TGTGCCAGCAGTTTAATTAGCGGGGGTCAGGAGACCCAGTACTTC
CDR3 protein: CASSLISGGQETQYF

clone size: .
V gene: TRBV5-1
J gene: TRBJ1-4
D gene: TRBD1
CDR3 DNA: TGCGCCAGCAGCGGGACAGGGGAGCTTGAAAAACTGTTTTTT
CDR3 protein: CASSGTGELEKLFF

clone size: .
V gene: TRBV5-1
J gene: TRBJ2-5
D gene: TRBD2
CDR3 DNA: TGCGCCAGCAGCGGGCTAGCGGGAGCGGAAGAGACCCAGTACTTC
CDR3 protein: CASSGLAGAEETQYF

clone size: .
V gene: TRBV5-1
J gene: TRBJ1-2
D gene: .
CDR3 DNA: TGCGCCAGCAGCGTACTACAGGGTCCTAACTATGGCTACACCTTC
CDR3 protein: CASSVLQGPNYGYTF

clone size: .
V gene: TRBV19
J gene: TRBJ1-4
D gene: .
CDR3 DNA: TGTGCCAGTAGTACCCCCCGCAGGGGCGCAGAAAAACTGTTTTTT
CDR3 protein: CASSTPRRGAEKLFF

clone size: .
V gene: TRBV7-2
J gene: TRBJ2-7
D gene: TRBD2
CDR3 DNA: TGTGCCAGCAGCTTGACTAGCGGGATTTCCTACGAGCAGTACTTC
CDR3 protein: CASSLTSGISYEQYF

clone size: few
V gene: TRBV5-8
J gene: TRBJ1-4
D gene: .
CDR3 DNA: TGTGCCAGCAGCTACGGACTTAATGAAAAACTGTTTTTT
CDR3 protein: CASSYGLNEKLFF

clone size: .
V gene: TRBV2
J gene: TRBJ2-3
D gene: TRBD1
CDR3 DNA: TGTGCCAGCAGTGATACAGGGGCCCACGTAACGCAGTATTTT
CDR3 protein: CASSDTGAHVTQYF

clone size: once
V gene: TRBV24-1
J gene: TRBJ2-1
D gene: TRBD2
CDR3 DNA: TGTGCCACCAGTGATCCTGCTAGCGGGAGAACCTACAATGAGCAGTTCTTC
CDR3 protein: CATSDPASGRTYNEQFF

clone size: .
V gene: TRBV27
J gene: TRBJ1-4
D gene: .
CDR3 DNA: TGTGCCAGCAAGACAGGACCGAATGAAAAACTGTTTTTT
CDR3 protein: CASKTGPNEKLFF

clone size: .
V gene: TRBV10-3
J gene: TRBJ2-5
D gene: .
CDR3 DNA: TGTGCCACCACCAATAGTTGGGAGACCCAGTACTTC
CDR3 protein: CATTNSWETQYF

clone size: .
V gene: TRBV13
J gene: TRBJ2-1
D gene: .
CDR3 DNA: TGTGCCAGCAGCTTAAGGGGGGGCCTCCCCAATGAGCAGTTCTTC
CDR3 protein: CASSLRGGLPNEQFF

clone size: once
V gene: TRBV7-9
J gene: TRBJ1-3
D gene: .
CDR3 DNA: TGTGCCAGCAGCTCTAACCTAGGGGCGGCTGGAAACACCATATATTTT
CDR3 protein: CASSSNLGAAGNTIYF